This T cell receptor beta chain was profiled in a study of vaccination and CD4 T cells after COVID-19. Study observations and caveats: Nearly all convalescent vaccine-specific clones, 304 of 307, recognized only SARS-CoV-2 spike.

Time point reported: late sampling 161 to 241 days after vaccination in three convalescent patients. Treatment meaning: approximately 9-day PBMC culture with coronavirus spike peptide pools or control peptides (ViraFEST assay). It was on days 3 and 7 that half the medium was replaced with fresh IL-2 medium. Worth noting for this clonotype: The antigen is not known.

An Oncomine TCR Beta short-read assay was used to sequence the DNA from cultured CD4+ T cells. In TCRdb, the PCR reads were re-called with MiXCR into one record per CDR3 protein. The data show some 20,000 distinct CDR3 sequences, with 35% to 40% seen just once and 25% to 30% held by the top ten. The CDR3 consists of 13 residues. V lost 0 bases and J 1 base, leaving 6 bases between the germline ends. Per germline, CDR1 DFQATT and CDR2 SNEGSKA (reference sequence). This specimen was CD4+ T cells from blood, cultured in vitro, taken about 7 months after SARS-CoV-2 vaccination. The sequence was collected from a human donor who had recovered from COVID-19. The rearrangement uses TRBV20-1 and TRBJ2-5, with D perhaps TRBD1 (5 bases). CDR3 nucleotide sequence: TGCAGTGCTAGAGATCAGGGCCAAGAGACCCAGTACTTC. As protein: CSARDQGQETQYF.